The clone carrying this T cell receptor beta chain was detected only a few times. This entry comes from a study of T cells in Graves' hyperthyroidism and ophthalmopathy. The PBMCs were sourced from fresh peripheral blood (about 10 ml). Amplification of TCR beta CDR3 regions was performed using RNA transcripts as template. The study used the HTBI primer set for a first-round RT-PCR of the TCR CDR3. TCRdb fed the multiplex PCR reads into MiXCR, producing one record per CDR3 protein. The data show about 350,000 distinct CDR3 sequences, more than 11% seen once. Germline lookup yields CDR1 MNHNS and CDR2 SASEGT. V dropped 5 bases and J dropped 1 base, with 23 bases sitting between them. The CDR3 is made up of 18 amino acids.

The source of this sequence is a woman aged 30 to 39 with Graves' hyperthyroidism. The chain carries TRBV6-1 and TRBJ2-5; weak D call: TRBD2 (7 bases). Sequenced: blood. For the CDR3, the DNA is TGTGCCAGCAGTCCCTCCGGGGGGCGGAGCGCCCTCCAAGAGACCCAGTACTTC. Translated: CASSPSGGRSALQETQYF.